Here is one T cell receptor beta chain with its context. What it recognizes is unknown. This sample is drawn from a study of regulatory T cells in long-lasting Graves disease. CDR3 regions were amplified by Arm-PCR using iRepertoire HTBI primers to build TCR beta libraries. TCRdb reprocessed the multiplex PCR reads via MiXCR and lists one record per CDR3 protein. The data show about 430,000 distinct CDR3 sequences, around 20% seen once. Stated time point: persistent/refractory GD, antithyroid drugs over 5 years with positive TRAb. After RNA was extracted from PBMCs, the TCR library was made from it. In this cohort, patients came from an endocrinology department located in Xi'an, China. Blood from the periphery, 8 to 9.5 milliliters in all, was drawn into EDTA tubes. Regarding the study as a whole: Persistent disease showed a preference for TRBV28, TRBJ1-2 and TRBJ2-5.

V was shortened by 0 bases and J by 3 bases, with 12 bases between the two germline ends. The V gene's germline CDR1 is DFQATT and CDR2 SNEGSKA (reference sequence). The CDR3 is 15 residues long. The rearrangement joins TRBV20-1 to TRBJ1-5; no reliable D call. This TCR was sampled from a female donor with Graves disease. The starting material was peripheral blood mononuclear cells (PBMCs), obtained when the disease was refractory, from a patient treated with antithyroid drugs. CDR3 sequence: CSARDLYTDNQPQHF. The DNA of the CDR3 is TGCAGTGCTAGAGATCTGTACACAGACAATCAGCCCCAGCATTTT.